This TCR beta chain was obtained from a study of shared clonotypes between healthy human individuals. It was on ten immunoSEQ deep assay plates that unsorted PBMC DNA was sequenced. The table came from immunoSEQ multiplex PCR; TCRdb's copy has only in-frame clones and leaves some out. The sample has about 480,000 clones; approximately 79% are singletons. V lost 4 bases and J lost 0, with 6 bases in between. There are 13 residues in the CDR3. Germline-derived CDR1 and CDR2 are MNHNS and SASEGT. This TCR was recovered from a middle-aged woman in good health. Some clones in this sample may be carry-over from other donors' samples. J is TRBJ1-1 and V is TRBV6-1; D ambiguous. The specimen was PBMCs. CDR3: CASSARLNTEAFF. The CDR3 nucleotides read TGTGCCAGCAGTGCTAGGTTGAACACTGAAGCTTTCTTT.